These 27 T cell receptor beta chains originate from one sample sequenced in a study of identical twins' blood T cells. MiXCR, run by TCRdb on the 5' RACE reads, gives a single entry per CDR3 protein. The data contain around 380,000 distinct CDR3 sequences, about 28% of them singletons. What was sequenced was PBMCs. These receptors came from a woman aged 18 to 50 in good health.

The CDR3 sequence: CASTPLGGSNEQFF. CDR3 coding DNA: TGTGCCAGCACCCCCTTGGGGGGATCCAATGAGCAGTTCTTC. This chain connects TRBV11-2 to TRBJ2-1; perhaps TRBD2 as D (6 bases). Trimming pared 7 bases from V and 6 bases from J, leaving 16 bases between. The length of the CDR3 is 14 residues. Per germline, CDR1 SGHAT and CDR2 FQNNGV.

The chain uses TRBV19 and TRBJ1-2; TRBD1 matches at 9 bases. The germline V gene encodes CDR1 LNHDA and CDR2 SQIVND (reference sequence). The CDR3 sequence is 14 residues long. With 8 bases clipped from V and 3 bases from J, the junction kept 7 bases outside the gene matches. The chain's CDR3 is CASSEDRGYYGYTF. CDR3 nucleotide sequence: TGTGCCAGTTCCGAGGACAGGGGTTACTATGGCTACACCTTC.

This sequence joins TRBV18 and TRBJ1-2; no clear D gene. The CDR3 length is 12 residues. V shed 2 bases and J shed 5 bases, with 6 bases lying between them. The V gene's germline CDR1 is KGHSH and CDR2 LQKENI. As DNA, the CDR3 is TGTGCCAGCTCACCAAGTTCTTATGGCTACACCTTC. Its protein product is CASSPSSYGYTF.

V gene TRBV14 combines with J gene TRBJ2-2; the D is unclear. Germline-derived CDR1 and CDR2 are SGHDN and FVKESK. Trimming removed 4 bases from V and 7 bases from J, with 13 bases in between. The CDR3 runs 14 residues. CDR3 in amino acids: CASSLSWVVGELFF. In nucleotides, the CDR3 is TGTGCCAGCAGCCTCTCGTGGGTAGTCGGGGAGCTGTTTTTT.

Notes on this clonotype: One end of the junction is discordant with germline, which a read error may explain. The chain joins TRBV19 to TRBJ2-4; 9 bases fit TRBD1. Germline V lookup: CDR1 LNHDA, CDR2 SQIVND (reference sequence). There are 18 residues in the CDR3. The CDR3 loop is CASSIDHLGQGAKNIHYF. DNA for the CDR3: TGTGCCAGTAGTATAGATCATTTGGGACAGGGAGCCAAAAACATTCATTACTTC.

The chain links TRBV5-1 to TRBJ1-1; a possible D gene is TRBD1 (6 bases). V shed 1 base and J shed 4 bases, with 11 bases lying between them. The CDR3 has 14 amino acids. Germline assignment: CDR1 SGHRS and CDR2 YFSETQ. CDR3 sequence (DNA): TGCGCCAGCAGCTTGCGGCAGGGGCCCACTGAAGCTTTCTTT. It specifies CASSLRQGPTEAFF.

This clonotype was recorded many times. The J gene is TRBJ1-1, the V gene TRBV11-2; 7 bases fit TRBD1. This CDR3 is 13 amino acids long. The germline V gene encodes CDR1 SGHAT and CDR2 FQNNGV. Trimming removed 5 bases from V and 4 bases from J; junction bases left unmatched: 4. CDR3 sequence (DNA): TGTGCCAGCAGCCGAGCAGGGGGCACTGAAGCTTTCTTT. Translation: CASSRAGGTEAFF. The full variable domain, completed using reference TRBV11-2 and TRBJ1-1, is EAGVAQSPRYKIIEKRQSVAFWCNPISGHATLYWYQQILGQGPKLLIQFQNNGVVDDSQLPKDRFSAERLKGVDSTLKIQPAKLEDSAVYLCASSRAGGTEAFFGQGTRLTVV.

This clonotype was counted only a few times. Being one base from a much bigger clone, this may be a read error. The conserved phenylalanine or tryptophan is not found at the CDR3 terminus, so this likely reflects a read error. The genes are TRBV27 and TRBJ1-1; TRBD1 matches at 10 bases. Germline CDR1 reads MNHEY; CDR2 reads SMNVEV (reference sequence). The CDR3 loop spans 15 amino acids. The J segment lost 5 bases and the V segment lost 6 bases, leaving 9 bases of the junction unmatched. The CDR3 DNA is TGTGCCAGCAGGCAGAGGAAGGACAGGGGGACTGAAGCTTTCGTT. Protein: CASRQRKDRGTEAFV.

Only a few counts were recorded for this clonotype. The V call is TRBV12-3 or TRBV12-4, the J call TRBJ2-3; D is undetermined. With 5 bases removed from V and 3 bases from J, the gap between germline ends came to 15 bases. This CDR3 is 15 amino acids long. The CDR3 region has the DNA TGTGCCAGCAGTCCCCTCCGGTTGGGGACAGATACGCAGTATTTT. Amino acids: CASSPLRLGTDTQYF.

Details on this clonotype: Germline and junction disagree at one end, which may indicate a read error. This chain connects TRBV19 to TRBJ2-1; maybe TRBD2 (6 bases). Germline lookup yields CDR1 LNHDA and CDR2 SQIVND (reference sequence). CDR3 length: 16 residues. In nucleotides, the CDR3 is TGTGCCAGCCGCACTCTAGCGTCCCGTCCCTACAATGAGCAGCTCTTC. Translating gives CASRTLASRPYNEQLF.

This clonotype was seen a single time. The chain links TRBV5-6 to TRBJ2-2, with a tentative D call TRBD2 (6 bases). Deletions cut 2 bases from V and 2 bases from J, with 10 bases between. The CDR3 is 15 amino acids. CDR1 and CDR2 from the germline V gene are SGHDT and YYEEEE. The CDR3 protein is CASSFGLSNTGELFF. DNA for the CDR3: TGTGCCAGCAGCTTCGGACTATCAAACACCGGGGAGCTGTTTTTT. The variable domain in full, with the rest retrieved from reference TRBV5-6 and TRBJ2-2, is DAGVTQSPTHLIKTRGQQVTLRCSPKSGHDTVSWYQQALGQGPQFIFQYYEEEERQRGNFPDRFSGHQFPNYSSELNVNALLLGDSALYLCASSFGLSNTGELFFGEGSRLTVL.

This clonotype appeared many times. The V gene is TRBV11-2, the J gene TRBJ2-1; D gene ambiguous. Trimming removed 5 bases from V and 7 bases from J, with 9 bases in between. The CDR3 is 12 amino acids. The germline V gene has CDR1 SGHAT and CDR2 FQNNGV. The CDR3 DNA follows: TGTGCCAGCAGCCCAATGGGGAATGAGCAGTTCTTC. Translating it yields CASSPMGNEQFF. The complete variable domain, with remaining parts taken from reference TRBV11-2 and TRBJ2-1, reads EAGVAQSPRYKIIEKRQSVAFWCNPISGHATLYWYQQILGQGPKLLIQFQNNGVVDDSQLPKDRFSAERLKGVDSTLKIQPAKLEDSAVYLCASSPMGNEQFFGPGTRLTVL.

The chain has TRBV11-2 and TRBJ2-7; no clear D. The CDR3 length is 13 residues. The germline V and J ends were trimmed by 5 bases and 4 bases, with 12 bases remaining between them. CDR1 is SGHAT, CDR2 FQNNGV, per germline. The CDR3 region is CASSQRTRYEQYF. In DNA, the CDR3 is TGTGCCAGCAGCCAACGGACCAGATACGAGCAGTACTTC.

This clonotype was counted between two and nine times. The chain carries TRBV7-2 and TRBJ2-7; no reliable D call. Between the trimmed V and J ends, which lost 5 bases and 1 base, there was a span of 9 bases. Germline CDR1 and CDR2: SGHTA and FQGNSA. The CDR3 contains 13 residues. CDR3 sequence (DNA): TGTGCCAGCAGCCTGACTGATTCCTACGAGCAGTACTTC. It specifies CASSLTDSYEQYF.

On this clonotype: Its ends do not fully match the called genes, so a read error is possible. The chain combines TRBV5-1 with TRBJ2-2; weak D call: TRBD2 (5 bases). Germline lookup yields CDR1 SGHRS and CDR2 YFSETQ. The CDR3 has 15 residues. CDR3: CSSSLALAGTGELFF. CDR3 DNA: TGCTCCAGCAGCTTGGCTCTAGCCGGCACCGGGGAGCTGTTTTTT.

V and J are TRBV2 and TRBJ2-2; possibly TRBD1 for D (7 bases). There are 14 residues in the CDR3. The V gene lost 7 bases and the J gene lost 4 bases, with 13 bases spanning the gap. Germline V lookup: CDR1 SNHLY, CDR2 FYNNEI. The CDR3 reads CASTRQGGTGELFF. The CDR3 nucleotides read TGTGCCAGCACGCGGCAGGGGGGCACCGGGGAGCTGTTTTTT.

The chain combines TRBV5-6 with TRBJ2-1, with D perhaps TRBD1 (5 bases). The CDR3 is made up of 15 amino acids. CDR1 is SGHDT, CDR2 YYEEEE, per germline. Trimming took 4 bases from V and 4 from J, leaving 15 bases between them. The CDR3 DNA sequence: TGTGCCAGCAGCCCCCGCAGGGCCAGGTACAATGAGCAGTTCTTC. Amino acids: CASSPRRARYNEQFF.

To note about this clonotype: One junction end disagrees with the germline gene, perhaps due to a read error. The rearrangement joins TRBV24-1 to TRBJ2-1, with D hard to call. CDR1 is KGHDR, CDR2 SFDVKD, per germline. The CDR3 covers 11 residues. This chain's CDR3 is CATSDPTGLCF. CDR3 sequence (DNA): TGTGCCACCAGTGACCCTACGGGTCTGTGCTTC.

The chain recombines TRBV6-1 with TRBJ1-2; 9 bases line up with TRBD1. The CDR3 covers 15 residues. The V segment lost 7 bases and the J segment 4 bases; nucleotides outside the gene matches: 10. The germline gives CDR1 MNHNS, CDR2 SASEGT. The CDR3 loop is CASTRDRAPIYGYTF. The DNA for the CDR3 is TGTGCCAGCACCCGGGACAGGGCTCCTATCTATGGCTACACCTTC.

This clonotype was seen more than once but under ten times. The CDR3 sequence is CASSGKTSGANVLTF. As DNA, the CDR3 is TGTGCCAGCAGTGGGAAGACCTCTGGGGCCAACGTCCTGACTTTC. V is TRBV6-1 and J is TRBJ2-6; D is uncertain. Germline V gives CDR1 MNHNS, CDR2 SASEGT. The CDR3 spans 15 residues. The V and J ends lost 4 bases and 0 bases respectively, with 7 bases between them.

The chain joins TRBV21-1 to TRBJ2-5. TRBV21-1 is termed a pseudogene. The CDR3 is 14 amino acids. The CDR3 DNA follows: TGTGCCAGCAGCAGATGTGTAACCGCCGAGACCCAGTACTTC. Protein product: CASSRCVTAETQYF.

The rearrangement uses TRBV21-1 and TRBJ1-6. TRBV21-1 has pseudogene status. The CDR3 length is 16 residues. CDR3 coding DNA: TGTGCCAGCAGCAAGAAGGAGGATCTCTATAATTCACCCCTCCACTTT. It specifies CASSKKEDLYNSPLHF.

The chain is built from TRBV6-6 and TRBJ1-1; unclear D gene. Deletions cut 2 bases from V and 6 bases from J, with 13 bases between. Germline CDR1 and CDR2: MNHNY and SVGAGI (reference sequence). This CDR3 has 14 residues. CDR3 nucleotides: TGTGCCAGCAGTTACACCGGGAAAAGGGCTGAAGCTTTCTTT. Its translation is CASSYTGKRAEAFF.

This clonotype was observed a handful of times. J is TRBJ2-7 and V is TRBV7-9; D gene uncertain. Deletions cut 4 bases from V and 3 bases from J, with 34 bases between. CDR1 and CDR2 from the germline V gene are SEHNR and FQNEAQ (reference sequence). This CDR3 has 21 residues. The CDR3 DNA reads TGTGCCAGCAGCTCAACCTCCAACCTACCCGACACGTCGCTGTTTAGCTACGAGCAGTACTTC. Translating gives CASSSTSNLPDTSLFSYEQYF.

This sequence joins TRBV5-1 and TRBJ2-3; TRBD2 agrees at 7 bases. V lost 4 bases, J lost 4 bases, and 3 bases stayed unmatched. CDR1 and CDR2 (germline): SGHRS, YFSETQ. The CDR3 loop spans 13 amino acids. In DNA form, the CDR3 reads TGCGCCAGCAGCCGACTAGCATCAGATACGCAGTATTTT. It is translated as CASSRLASDTQYF.

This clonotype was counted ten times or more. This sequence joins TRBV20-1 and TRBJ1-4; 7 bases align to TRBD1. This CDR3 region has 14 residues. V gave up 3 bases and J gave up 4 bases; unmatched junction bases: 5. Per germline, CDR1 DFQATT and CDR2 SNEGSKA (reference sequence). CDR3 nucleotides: TGCAGTGCTAGGAACAGGGGAGGTAATGAAAAACTGTTTTTT. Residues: CSARNRGGNEKLFF.

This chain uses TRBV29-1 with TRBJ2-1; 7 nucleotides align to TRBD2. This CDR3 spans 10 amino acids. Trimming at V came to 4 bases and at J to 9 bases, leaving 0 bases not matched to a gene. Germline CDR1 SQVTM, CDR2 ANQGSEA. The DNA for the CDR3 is TGCAGCGTTGGGGAGGGTGAGCAGTTCTTC. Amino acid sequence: CSVGEGEQFF.